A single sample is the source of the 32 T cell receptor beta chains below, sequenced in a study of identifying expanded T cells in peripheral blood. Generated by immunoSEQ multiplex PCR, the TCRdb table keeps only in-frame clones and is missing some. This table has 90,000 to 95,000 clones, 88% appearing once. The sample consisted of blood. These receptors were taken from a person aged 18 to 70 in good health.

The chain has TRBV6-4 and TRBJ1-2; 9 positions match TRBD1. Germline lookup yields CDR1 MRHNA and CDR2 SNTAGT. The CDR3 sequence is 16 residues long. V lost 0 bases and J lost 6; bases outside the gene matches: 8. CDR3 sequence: CASSDSPRTGVHGYTF. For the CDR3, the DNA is TGTGCCAGCAGTGACTCCCCCCGGACAGGGGTACATGGCTACACCTTC.

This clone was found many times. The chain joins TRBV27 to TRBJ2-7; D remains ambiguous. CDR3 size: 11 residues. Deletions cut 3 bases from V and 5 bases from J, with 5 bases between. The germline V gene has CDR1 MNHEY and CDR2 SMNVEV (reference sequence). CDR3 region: CASSLLNEQYF. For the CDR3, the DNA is TGTGCCAGCAGTTTGTTAAACGAGCAGTACTTC.

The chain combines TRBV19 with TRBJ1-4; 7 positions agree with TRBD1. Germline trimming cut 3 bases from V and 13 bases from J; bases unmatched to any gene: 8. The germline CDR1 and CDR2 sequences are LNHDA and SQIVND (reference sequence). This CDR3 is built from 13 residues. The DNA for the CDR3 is TGTGCCAGTAGTATCTTGGACAGGAGGGGACTGTTTTTT. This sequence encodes CASSILDRRGLFF.

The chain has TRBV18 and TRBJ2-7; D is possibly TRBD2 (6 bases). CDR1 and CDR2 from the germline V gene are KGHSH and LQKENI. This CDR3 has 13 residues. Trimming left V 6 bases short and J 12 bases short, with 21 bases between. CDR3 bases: TGTGCCAGCTCCCCGGGAGCTAGCGACCGTCCGTACTTC. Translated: CASSPGASDRPYF.

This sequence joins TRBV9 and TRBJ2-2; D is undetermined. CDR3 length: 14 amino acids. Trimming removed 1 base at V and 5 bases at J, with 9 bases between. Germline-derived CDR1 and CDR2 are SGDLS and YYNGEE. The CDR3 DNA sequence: TGTGCCAGCAGCGTATCCGCTGGTACCGGGGAGCTGTTTTTT. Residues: CASSVSAGTGELFF.

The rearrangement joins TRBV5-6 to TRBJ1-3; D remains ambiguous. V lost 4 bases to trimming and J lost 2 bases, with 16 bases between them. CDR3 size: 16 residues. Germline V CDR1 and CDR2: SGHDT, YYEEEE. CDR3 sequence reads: CASSLLGVLAGNTIYF. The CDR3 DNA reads TGTGCCAGCAGCCTTCTCGGGGTATTAGCTGGAAACACCATATATTTT.

The CDR3 reads CASSRLQYSNQPQHF. CDR3 bases: TGTGCCAGCAGCCGCCTACAATATAGCAATCAGCCCCAGCATTTT. This chain connects TRBV5-6 to TRBJ1-5; D gene ambiguous. V dropped 4 bases and J dropped 0 bases, with 11 bases sitting between them. Per germline, CDR1 SGHDT and CDR2 YYEEEE. The CDR3 consists of 15 residues.

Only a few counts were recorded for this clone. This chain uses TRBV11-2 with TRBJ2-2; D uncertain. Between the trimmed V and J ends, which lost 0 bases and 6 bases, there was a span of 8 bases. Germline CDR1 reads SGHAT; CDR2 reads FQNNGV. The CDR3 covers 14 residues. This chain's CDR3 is CASSLDPGAGELFF. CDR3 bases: TGTGCCAGCAGCTTAGATCCTGGGGCCGGGGAGCTGTTTTTT.

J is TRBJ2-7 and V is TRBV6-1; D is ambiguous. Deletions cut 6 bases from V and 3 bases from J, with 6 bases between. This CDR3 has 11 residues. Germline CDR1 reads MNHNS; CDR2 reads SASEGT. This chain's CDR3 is CASRVFYEQYF. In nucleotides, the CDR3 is TGTGCCAGCAGGGTGTTCTACGAGCAGTACTTC.

The CDR3 coding sequence is TGTGCCAGCAGTGAGGAAGATCGGCGCTCCTACAATGAGCAGTTCTTC. Amino acids: CASSEEDRRSYNEQFF. V is TRBV6-1 and J is TRBJ2-1; D gene ambiguous. Germline values: CDR1 MNHNS, CDR2 SASEGT. Trimming took 3 bases from V and 0 from J, leaving 12 bases between them. The CDR3 spans 16 residues.

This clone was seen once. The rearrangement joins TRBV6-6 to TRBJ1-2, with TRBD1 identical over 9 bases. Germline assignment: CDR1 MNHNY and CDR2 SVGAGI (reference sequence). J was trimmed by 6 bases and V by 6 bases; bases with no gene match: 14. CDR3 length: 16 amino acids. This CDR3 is CASRLSGMTGGHGYTF. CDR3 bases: TGTGCCAGCAGGCTATCAGGGATGACAGGGGGGCATGGCTACACCTTC.

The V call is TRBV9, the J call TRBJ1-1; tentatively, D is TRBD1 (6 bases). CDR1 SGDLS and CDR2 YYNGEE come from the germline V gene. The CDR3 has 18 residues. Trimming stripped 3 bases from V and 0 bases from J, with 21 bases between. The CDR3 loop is CASSGLPTGPYLNTEAFF. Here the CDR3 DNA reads TGTGCCAGCAGCGGCCTTCCGACAGGACCCTATTTGAACACTGAAGCTTTCTTT. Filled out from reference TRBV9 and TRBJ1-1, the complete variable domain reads DSGVTQTPKHLITATGQRVTLRCSPRSGDLSVYWYQQSLDQGLQFLIQYYNGEERAKGNILERFSAQQFPDLHSELNLSSLELGDSALYFCASSGLPTGPYLNTEAFFGQGTRLTVV.

The CDR3 spells CASSLGALAGYTF. Written as DNA, the CDR3 is TGCGCCAGCAGCTTGGGGGCCCTTGCTGGCTACACCTTC. This sequence joins TRBV5-1 and TRBJ1-2, with no clear D. Germline V gene sequence: CDR1 SGHRS, CDR2 YFSETQ. Trimming removed 0 bases from V and 7 bases from J, with 10 bases in between. This CDR3 is 13 amino acids long.

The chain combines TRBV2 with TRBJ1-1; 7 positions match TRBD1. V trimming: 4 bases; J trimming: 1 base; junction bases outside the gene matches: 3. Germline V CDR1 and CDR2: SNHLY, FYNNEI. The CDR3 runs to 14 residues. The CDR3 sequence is CASSARTGNTEAFF. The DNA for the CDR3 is TGTGCCAGCAGTGCCCGGACAGGGAACACTGAAGCTTTCTTT.

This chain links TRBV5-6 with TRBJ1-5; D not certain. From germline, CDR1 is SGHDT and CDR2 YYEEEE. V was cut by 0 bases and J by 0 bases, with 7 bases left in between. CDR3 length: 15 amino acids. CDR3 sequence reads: CASSLAPGSNQPQHF. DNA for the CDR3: TGTGCCAGCAGCTTGGCCCCAGGTAGCAATCAGCCCCAGCATTTT.

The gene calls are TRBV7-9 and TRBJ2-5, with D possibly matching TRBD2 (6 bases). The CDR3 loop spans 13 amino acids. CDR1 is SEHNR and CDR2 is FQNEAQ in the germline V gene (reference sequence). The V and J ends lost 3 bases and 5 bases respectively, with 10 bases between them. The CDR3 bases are TGTGCCAGCAGCTTTGGTCTAGCGGAGACCCAGTACTTC. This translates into CASSFGLAETQYF.

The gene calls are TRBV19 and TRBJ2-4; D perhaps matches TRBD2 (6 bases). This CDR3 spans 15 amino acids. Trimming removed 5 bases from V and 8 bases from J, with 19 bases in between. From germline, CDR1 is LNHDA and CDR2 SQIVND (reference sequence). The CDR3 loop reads CASSPSMSGGDIQYF. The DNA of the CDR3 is TGTGCCAGTAGTCCCTCTATGTCGGGCGGGGACATTCAGTACTTC.

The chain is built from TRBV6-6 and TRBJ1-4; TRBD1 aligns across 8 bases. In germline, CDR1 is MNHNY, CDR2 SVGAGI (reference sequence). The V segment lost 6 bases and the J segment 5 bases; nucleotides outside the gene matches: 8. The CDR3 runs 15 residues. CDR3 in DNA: TGTGCCAGCAGGGCGACCAGGGGGCAGAATGAAAAACTGTTTTTT. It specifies CASRATRGQNEKLFF.

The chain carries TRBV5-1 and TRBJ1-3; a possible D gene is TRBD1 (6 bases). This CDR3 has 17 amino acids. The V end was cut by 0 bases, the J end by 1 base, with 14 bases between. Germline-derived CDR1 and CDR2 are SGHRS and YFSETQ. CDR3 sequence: CASSLAGGRGSGNTIYF. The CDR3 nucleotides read TGCGCCAGCAGCTTGGCCGGGGGCAGGGGATCTGGAAACACCATATATTTT.

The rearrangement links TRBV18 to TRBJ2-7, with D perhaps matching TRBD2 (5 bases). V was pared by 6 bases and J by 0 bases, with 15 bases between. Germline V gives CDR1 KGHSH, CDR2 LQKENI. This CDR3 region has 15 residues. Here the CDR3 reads CASSPEGVNSYEQYF. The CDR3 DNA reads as TGTGCCAGCTCGCCCGAGGGCGTAAACTCCTACGAGCAGTACTTC.

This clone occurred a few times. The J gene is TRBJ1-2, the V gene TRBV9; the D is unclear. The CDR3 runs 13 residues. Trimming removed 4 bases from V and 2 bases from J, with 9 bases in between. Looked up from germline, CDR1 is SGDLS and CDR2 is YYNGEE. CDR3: CASSHVSNYGYTF. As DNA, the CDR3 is TGTGCCAGCAGCCATGTCTCAAACTATGGCTACACCTTC.

CDR3: CASTGQGPSRPGANVLTF. The CDR3 DNA reads TGTGCCAGCACCGGACAGGGCCCTTCTCGGCCTGGGGCCAACGTCCTGACTTTC. The chain employs TRBV7-8 and TRBJ2-6; 8 nucleotides line up with TRBD1. Trimming cost V 7 bases and J 2 bases; bases outside gene matches: 13. This CDR3 is 18 amino acids long. The germline V gene encodes CDR1 SGHVS and CDR2 FQNEAQ.

CDR3 sequence (DNA): TGTGCCAGCAGTACGGGACAATTTAACTACGAGCAGTACTTC. Translated, it gives CASSTGQFNYEQYF. The J gene is TRBJ2-7, the V gene TRBV6-5, with D possibly being TRBD1 (6 bases). V was clipped by 5 bases and J by 3 bases, with 14 bases between them. CDR1 is MNHEY and CDR2 is SVGAGI in the germline V gene. The CDR3 covers 14 residues.

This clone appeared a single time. The CDR3 sequence: CASSLGGYEQYF. The CDR3 bases are TGTGCCAGCAGCCTCGGGGGCTACGAGCAGTACTTC. The chain recombines TRBV13 with TRBJ2-7; D is possibly TRBD2 (6 bases). This CDR3 comprises 12 residues. V lost 5 bases to trimming and J lost 3 bases, with 8 bases between them. Germline assignment: CDR1 PRHDT and CDR2 FYEKMQ (reference sequence).

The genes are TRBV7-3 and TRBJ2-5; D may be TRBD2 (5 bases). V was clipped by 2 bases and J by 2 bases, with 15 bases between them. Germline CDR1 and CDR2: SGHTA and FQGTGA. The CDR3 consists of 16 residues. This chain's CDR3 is CASSLSAARGQETQYF. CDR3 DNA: TGTGCCAGCAGCTTATCAGCGGCGCGAGGTCAAGAGACCCAGTACTTC.

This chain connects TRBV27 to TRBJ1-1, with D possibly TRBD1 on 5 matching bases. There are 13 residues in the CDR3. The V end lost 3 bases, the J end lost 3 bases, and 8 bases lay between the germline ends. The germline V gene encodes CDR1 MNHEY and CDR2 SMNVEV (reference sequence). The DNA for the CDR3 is TGTGCCAGCAGTTTTCGGGGGTACACTGAAGCTTTCTTT. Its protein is CASSFRGYTEAFF.

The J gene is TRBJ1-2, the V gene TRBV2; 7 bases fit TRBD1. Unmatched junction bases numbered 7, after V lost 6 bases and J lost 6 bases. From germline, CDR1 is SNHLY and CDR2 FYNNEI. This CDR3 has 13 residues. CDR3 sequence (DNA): TGTGCCAGCAGGTACAGGGGCGGGAATGGCTACACCTTC. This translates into CASRYRGGNGYTF.

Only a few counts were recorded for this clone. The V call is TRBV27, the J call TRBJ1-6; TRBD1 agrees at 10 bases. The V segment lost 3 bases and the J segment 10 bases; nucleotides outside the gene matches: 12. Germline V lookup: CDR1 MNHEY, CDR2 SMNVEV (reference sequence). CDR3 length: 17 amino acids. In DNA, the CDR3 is TGTGCCAGCAGTTTCCAGGGAGGGACAGGGGCAAGGTCACCCCTCCACTTT. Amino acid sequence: CASSFQGGTGARSPLHF.

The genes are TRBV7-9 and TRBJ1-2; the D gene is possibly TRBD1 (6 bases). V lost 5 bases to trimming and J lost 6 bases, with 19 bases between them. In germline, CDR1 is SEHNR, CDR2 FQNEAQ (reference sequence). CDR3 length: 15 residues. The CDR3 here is CASSRPLAGADGYTF. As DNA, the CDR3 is TGTGCCAGCAGCCGCCCCCTCGCAGGGGCGGATGGCTACACCTTC.

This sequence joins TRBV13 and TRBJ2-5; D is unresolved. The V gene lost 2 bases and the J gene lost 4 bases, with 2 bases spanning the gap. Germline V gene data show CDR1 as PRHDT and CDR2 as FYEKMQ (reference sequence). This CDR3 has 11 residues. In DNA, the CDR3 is TGTGCCAGCAGCTTAATAGAGACCCAGTACTTC. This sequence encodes CASSLIETQYF.

CDR3 residues: CASSADRLAGASNEQFF. The CDR3 region has the DNA TGTGCCAGCAGCGCCGACCGACTAGCGGGAGCCAGCAATGAGCAGTTCTTC. This chain uses TRBV9 with TRBJ2-1; 12 nucleotides line up with TRBD2. The CDR3 runs 17 residues. After removal of 3 bases from V and 6 bases from J, the junction contained 10 bases not matched to a gene. Germline CDR1 reads SGDLS; CDR2 reads YYNGEE.

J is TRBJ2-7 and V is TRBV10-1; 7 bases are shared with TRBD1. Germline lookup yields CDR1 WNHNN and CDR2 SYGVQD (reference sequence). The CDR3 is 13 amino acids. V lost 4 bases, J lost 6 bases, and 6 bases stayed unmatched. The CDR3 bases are TGCGCCAGCAGTGGGACAGGACCTCGCGAGCAGTACTTC. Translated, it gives CASSGTGPREQYF.